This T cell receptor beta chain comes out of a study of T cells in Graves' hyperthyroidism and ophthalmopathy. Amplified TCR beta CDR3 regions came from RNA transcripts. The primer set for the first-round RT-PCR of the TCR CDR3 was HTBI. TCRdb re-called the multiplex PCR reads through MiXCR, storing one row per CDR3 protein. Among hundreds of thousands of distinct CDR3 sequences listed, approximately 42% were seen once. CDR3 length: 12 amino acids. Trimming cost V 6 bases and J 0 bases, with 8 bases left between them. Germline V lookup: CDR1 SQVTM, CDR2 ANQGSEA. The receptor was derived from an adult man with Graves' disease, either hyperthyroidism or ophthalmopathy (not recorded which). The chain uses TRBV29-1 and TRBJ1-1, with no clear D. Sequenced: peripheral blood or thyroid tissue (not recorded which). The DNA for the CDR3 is TGCAGCGTCGCGACGGTGAACACTGAAGCTTTCTTT. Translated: CSVATVNTEAFF.